This passage covers 5 T cell receptor beta chains from one sample sequenced in a study of OX40 agonist ivuxolimab in advanced cancers. Libraries were made using the immunoSEQ multiplex PCR assay. In TCRdb, the immuneACCESS table is reduced to in-frame sequences with V and J assigned. These tables do not hold every clone; where another copy was compared, an unresolved V gene accounts for under half, and the others remain unexplained. In all, the sample holds fewer than 80,000 clones, and about nine tenths of those were seen once. Clones ranked in the top ten supply 13% to 15% of the sample. The sample was CD4+ or CD8+ T cells sorted from blood, taken in a trial of the OX40 agonist ivuxolimab. These TCRs come from an adult with an advanced solid tumor such as melanoma, head and neck, liver or kidney cancer.

The V gene is TRBV6-4, the J gene TRBJ2-2, with D unresolved. Germline V gives CDR1 MRHNA, CDR2 SNTAGT. V dropped 0 bases and J dropped 2 bases, with 7 bases sitting between them. There are 15 residues in the CDR3. The CDR3 DNA sequence: TGTGCCAGCAGTGACTCGCCGGACAACACCGGGGAGCTGTTTTTT. Encoded protein: CASSDSPDNTGELFF.

V usage is TRBV5-1 and J usage is TRBJ1-6; D remains unclear. Trimming pared 0 bases from V and 9 bases from J, leaving 16 bases between. In germline, CDR1 is SGHRS, CDR2 YFSETQ. The CDR3 spans 16 residues. The CDR3 DNA is TGCGCCAGCAGCTTGGGACCCGGCCTAAATAGTTCACCCCTCCACTTT. Amino acid sequence: CASSLGPGLNSSPLHF.

The chain recombines TRBV19 with TRBJ1-5, with 7 positions matching TRBD1. V shed 7 bases, J shed 7 bases, and the junction held 13 bases outside the gene matches. CDR3 size: 15 residues. Germline V gene data show CDR1 as LNHDA and CDR2 as SQIVND (reference sequence). The CDR3 DNA reads as TGTGCCAGTAAGTCCCTTGACAGGGAGTCGCAGCCCCAGCATTTT. It encodes CASKSLDRESQPQHF.

V and J are TRBV7-8 and TRBJ2-5, with 8 bases aligning to TRBD2. CDR1 is SGHVS and CDR2 is FQNEAQ in the germline V gene. This CDR3 has 17 amino acids. The V segment lost 1 base and the J segment 5 bases; nucleotides outside the gene matches: 12. CDR3 nucleotide sequence: TGTGCCAGCAGCTTAGATCTGTGGCGGGAGGATATGGAGACCCAGTACTTC. This sequence encodes CASSLDLWREDMETQYF.

This chain uses TRBV11-1 with TRBJ2-1; D might be TRBD2 (5 bases). The V gene lost 5 bases and the J gene lost 5 bases, with 10 bases spanning the gap. Germline lookup yields CDR1 SGHAT and CDR2 FQDESV (reference sequence). The CDR3 loop spans 13 amino acids. The CDR3 region is CASSSPGNNEQFF. In nucleotides, the CDR3 is TGTGCCAGCAGCAGCCCGGGAAACAATGAGCAGTTCTTC.